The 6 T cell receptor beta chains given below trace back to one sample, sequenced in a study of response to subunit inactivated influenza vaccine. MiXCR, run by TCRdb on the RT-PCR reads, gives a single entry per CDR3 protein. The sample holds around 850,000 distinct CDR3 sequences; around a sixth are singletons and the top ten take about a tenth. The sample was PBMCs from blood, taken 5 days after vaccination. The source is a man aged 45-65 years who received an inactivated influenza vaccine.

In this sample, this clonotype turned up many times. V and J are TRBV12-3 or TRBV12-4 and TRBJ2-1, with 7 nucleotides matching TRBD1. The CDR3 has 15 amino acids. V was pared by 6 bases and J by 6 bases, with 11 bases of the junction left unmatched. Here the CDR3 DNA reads TGTGCCAGCAGGAAGACCGGGACAGAACGCAATGAGCAGTTCTTC. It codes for CASRKTGTERNEQFF.

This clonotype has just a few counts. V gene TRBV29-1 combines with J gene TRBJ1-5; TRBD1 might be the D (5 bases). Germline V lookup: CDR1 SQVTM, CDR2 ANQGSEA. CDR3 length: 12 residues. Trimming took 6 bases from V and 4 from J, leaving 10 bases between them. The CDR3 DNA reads TGCAGCGTCGGACAAAAGAATCAGCCCCAGCATTTT. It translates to CSVGQKNQPQHF.

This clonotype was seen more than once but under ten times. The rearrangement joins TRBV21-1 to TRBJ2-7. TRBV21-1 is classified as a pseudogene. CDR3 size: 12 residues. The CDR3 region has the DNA TGTGCCAGCAGCAAAGCTTCCTACGAGCAGTACTTC. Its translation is CASSKASYEQYF.

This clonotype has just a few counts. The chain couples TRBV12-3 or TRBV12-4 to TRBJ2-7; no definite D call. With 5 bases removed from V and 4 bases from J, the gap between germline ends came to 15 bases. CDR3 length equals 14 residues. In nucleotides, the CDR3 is TGTGCCAGCAGTCTTACTTTCCTCGGATACGAGCAGTACTTC. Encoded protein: CASSLTFLGYEQYF.

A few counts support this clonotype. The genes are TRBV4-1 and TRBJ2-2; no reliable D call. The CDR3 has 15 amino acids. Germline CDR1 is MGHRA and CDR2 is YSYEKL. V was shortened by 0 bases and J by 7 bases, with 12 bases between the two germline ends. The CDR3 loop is CASSQDHSFIGELFF. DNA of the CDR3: TGCGCCAGCAGCCAAGACCACAGTTTTATCGGGGAGCTGTTTTTT.

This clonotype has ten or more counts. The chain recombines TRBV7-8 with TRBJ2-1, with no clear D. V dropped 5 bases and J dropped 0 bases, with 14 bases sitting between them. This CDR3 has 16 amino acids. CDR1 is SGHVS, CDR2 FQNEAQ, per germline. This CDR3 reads CASSRRLSSSYNEQFF. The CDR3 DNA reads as TGTGCCAGCAGCCGGCGTCTGAGCAGCTCCTACAATGAGCAGTTCTTC.